These 22 T cell receptor beta chains originate from one sample sequenced in a study of technical replicates of blood from four donors (TCRdb year 2017). The library was prepared using the immunoSEQ multiplex PCR assay. Imported from immuneACCESS, the table was reduced by TCRdb to in-frame sequences with V and J called. These copies leave out some clones; in studies compared against another copy, an unresolved V gene accounts for under half, and the cause of the remainder is not known. Present in this sample are tens of thousands of clones, nearly 99% of which were seen just once. Clones ranked in the top ten supply over 0.2% of the sample. The sample comprised T cells isolated from PBMCs. All receptors derive from a human donor in good health.

The CDR3 sequence: CASSQYIETQYF. CDR3 sequence (DNA): TGTGCCAGCAGCCAATATATTGAGACCCAGTACTTC. The chain carries TRBV14 and TRBJ2-5; D unclear. This CDR3 comprises 12 residues. Germline CDR1 and CDR2: SGHDN and FVKESK. Deletions cut 2 bases from V and 5 bases from J, with 6 bases between.

The rearrangement uses TRBV27 and TRBJ1-2; D is undetermined. The CDR3 length is 13 residues. The germline gives CDR1 MNHEY, CDR2 SMNVEV (reference sequence). The ends were cut back, 5 bases at V and 4 bases at J, with 11 bases in the middle. CDR3 in amino acids: CASSPGRAYGYTF. CDR3 in DNA: TGTGCCAGCAGTCCCGGGAGGGCCTATGGCTACACCTTC.

This clone was detected only once. The chain is built from TRBV20-1 and TRBJ2-4, with a weak D call TRBD1 (6 bases). Per the germline V gene, CDR1 is DFQATT and CDR2 is SNEGSKA (reference sequence). Trimming shortened V by 4 bases and J by 9 bases, and 10 bases separated the two germline ends. This CDR3 is 11 amino acids long. CDR3 sequence reads: CSATRGRIQYF. The DNA of the CDR3 is TGCAGTGCTACCAGGGGCCGCATTCAGTACTTC.

The chain links TRBV11-2 to TRBJ2-7; 14 positions match TRBD2. Germline V CDR1 and CDR2: SGHAT, FQNNGV. This CDR3 region has 15 residues. J gave up 3 bases and V 5 bases, and 3 bases lay outside the gene matches. In nucleotides, the CDR3 is TGTGCCAGCAGCCCGGGACTAGCGGGAGTCTACGAGCAGTACTTC. This gives the protein CASSPGLAGVYEQYF.

The gene calls are TRBV10-1 and TRBJ2-7; the match to TRBD1 covers 10 bases. The CDR3 contains 14 residues. The V and J ends lost 2 bases and 9 bases, in that order; junction bases with no gene match: 7. The germline V gene has CDR1 WNHNN and CDR2 SYGVQD (reference sequence). The chain's CDR3 is CASSERQGAPSQYF. The CDR3 region has the DNA TGCGCCAGCAGTGAGAGACAGGGGGCCCCATCGCAGTACTTC.

The chain recombines TRBV10-3 with TRBJ2-5; 7 bases map to TRBD2. This CDR3 is built from 14 residues. CDR1 and CDR2 (germline): ENHRY, SYGVKD. J lost 3 bases, V lost 3 bases, and 4 bases had no gene match. In DNA form, the CDR3 reads TGTGCCATCAGTGATGCCCTAGCGGAAGAGACCCAGTACTTC. This gives the protein CAISDALAEETQYF.

This clone came up once. The chain carries TRBV5-6 and TRBJ2-7; no definite D call. The CDR3 contains 11 residues. Per the germline V gene, CDR1 is SGHDT and CDR2 is YYEEEE. Between the trimmed V and J ends, which lost 3 bases and 4 bases, there was a span of 5 bases. The CDR3 bases are TGTGCCAGCAGCTCTATTTACGAGCAGTACTTC. Its translation: CASSSIYEQYF.

This chain connects TRBV5-1 to TRBJ2-1; 13 bases are shared with TRBD2. There are 14 residues in the CDR3. J was trimmed by 8 bases and V by 3 bases; bases with no gene match: 2. Germline loops: CDR1 SGHRS, CDR2 YFSETQ. CDR3 residues: CASSWTSGRDEQFF. In nucleotides, the CDR3 is TGCGCCAGCAGCTGGACTAGCGGGAGAGATGAGCAGTTCTTC.

This chain uses TRBV7-8 with TRBJ1-2; D is possibly TRBD1 (5 bases). V was cut by 1 base and J by 3 bases, with 9 bases left in between. Germline V gene sequence: CDR1 SGHVS, CDR2 FQNEAQ. This CDR3 has 14 amino acids. The CDR3 loop is CASSLVGGDYGYTF. CDR3 coding DNA: TGTGCCAGCAGCTTAGTTGGGGGGGACTATGGCTACACCTTC.

Concerning this clone itself: Compared with germline, one end of the junction differs, possibly owing to a read error. The chain combines TRBV7-7 with TRBJ2-7, with TRBD2 matching over 8 bases. Germline lookup yields CDR1 SSHAT and CDR2 FNYEAQ (reference sequence). This CDR3 is built from 15 residues. In DNA, the CDR3 is TGTGCTAGCAGCCCCAGCGGGAGTGCTGTCTACGAGCAGTACTTC. As protein: CASSPSGSAVYEQYF.

CDR3 region: CASIPRRGSTDTQYF. The CDR3 coding sequence is TGTGCCAGTATCCCCCGCCGGGGGAGCACAGATACGCAGTATTTT. The gene calls are TRBV19 and TRBJ2-3, with D tentatively TRBD2 (6 bases). The CDR3 runs to 15 residues. CDR1 and CDR2 (germline): LNHDA, SQIVND (reference sequence). V shed 7 bases and J shed 0 bases, with 14 bases lying between them.

This chain links TRBV27 with TRBJ2-7, with D possibly matching TRBD2 (6 bases). Trimming stripped 5 bases from V and 11 bases from J, with 22 bases between. This CDR3 has 14 residues. CDR1 MNHEY and CDR2 SMNVEV come from the germline V gene (reference sequence). The CDR3 protein is CASSEGTGARKEYF. The CDR3 bases are TGTGCCAGCAGTGAGGGGACTGGGGCACGGAAGGAGTACTTC.

The chain is built from TRBV19 and TRBJ1-3; TRBD1 is a possible D gene (6 bases). The V gene's germline CDR1 is LNHDA and CDR2 SQIVND (reference sequence). This CDR3 comprises 17 residues. V gave up 3 bases and J gave up 4 bases, with 19 bases separating them. The CDR3 reads CASSILAVGGHGNTIYF. The DNA for the CDR3 is TGTGCCAGTAGTATTTTAGCGGTCGGGGGGCACGGAAACACCATATATTTT.

The CDR3: CASSRLGQIEVAFF. CDR3 bases: TGTGCCAGCAGCCGACTGGGACAGATCGAAGTGGCTTTCTTT. The chain is built from TRBV5-8 and TRBJ1-1; the match to TRBD1 covers 7 bases. This CDR3 comprises 14 residues. J was trimmed by 11 bases and V by 4 bases; bases with no gene match: 14. Germline CDR1 is SGHTS and CDR2 is YDEGEE.

This chain connects TRBV19 to TRBJ2-7; 7 bases fit TRBD2. In germline, CDR1 is LNHDA, CDR2 SQIVND (reference sequence). This CDR3 has 15 amino acids. V shed 2 bases, J shed 4 bases, and the junction held 8 bases outside the gene matches. CDR3 DNA: TGTGCCAGTAGTATATACAGCGGGAACAGGTACGAGCAGTACTTC. It encodes CASSIYSGNRYEQYF.

The chain has TRBV7-9 and TRBJ2-5; D gene uncertain. Trimming left V 5 bases short and J 2 bases short, with 12 bases between. The germline gives CDR1 SEHNR, CDR2 FQNEAQ (reference sequence). CDR3 length equals 14 residues. CDR3 protein: CASSPKLRQETQYF. In nucleotides, the CDR3 is TGTGCCAGCAGCCCTAAACTACGGCAAGAGACCCAGTACTTC.

V usage is TRBV21-1 and J usage is TRBJ2-3; the DNA was not used to check the table's D call, TRBD1. TRBV21-1 is a known pseudogene. This CDR3 region has 17 residues. The CDR3 here is CASSKGVWGLSTDTQYF. The CDR3 coding sequence is TGTGCCAGCAGCAAAGGGGTGTGGGGGCTTAGCACAGATACGCAGTATTTT.

The chain combines TRBV29-1 with TRBJ2-4; 8 bases map to TRBD2. The V gene's germline CDR1 is SQVTM and CDR2 ANQGSEA. The CDR3 has 14 residues. The junction had 6 bases not matched to a gene; V was cut back by 6 bases and J by 2 bases. CDR3 sequence (DNA): TGCAGCGTAAGCGGGAGCTTGCCCAAAAACATTCAGTACTTC. Translated, it gives CSVSGSLPKNIQYF.

The chain has TRBV27 and TRBJ1-1; D is perhaps TRBD1 (6 bases). The CDR3 sequence is 14 residues long. V lost 3 bases and J lost 2, with 10 bases in between. CDR1 and CDR2 from the germline V gene are MNHEY and SMNVEV (reference sequence). The CDR3 sequence is CASSLARGNTEAFF. DNA of the CDR3: TGTGCCAGCAGTTTGGCCAGGGGTAACACTGAAGCTTTCTTT.

The genes are TRBV4-1 and TRBJ1-2, with TRBD1 matching over 7 bases. Germline CDR1 is MGHRA and CDR2 is YSYEKL. The J segment lost 6 bases and the V segment lost 10 bases, leaving 14 bases of the junction unmatched. This CDR3 is built from 14 residues. DNA for the CDR3: TGCGCCACCTCTGACAGGGTCAAGAGGGATGGCTACACCTTC. Protein product: CATSDRVKRDGYTF.

The chain links TRBV7-9 to TRBJ1-1, with TRBD1 matching over 9 bases. The CDR3 contains 14 residues. V trimming: 6 bases; J trimming: 5 bases; junction bases outside the gene matches: 7. Looked up from germline, CDR1 is SEHNR and CDR2 is FQNEAQ (reference sequence). The CDR3 loop is CASSDRDRETEAFF. In nucleotides, the CDR3 is TGTGCCAGCAGTGACCGGGACAGGGAGACTGAAGCTTTCTTT.

CDR3 loop: CASSEGTAVNTEAFF. The CDR3 nucleotides read TGTGCCAGCAGTGAAGGAACAGCAGTGAACACTGAAGCTTTCTTT. The chain employs TRBV6-1 and TRBJ1-1; D gene unclear. The CDR3 extends over 15 amino acids. V shed 1 base and J shed 0 bases, with 9 bases lying between them. Germline CDR1 MNHNS, CDR2 SASEGT.